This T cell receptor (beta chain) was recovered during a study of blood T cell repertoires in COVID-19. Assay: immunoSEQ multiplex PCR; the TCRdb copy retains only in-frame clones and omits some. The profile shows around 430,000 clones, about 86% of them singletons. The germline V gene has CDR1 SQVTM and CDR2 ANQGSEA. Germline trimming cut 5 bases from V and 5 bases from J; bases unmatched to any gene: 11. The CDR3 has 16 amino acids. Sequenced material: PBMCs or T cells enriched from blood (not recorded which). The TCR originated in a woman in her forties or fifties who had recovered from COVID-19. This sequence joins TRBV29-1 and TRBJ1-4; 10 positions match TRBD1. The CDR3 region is CSVLGGQGQGNEKLFF. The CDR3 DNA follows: TGCAGCGTTTTGGGTGGACAGGGACAGGGGAATGAAAAACTGTTTTTT.